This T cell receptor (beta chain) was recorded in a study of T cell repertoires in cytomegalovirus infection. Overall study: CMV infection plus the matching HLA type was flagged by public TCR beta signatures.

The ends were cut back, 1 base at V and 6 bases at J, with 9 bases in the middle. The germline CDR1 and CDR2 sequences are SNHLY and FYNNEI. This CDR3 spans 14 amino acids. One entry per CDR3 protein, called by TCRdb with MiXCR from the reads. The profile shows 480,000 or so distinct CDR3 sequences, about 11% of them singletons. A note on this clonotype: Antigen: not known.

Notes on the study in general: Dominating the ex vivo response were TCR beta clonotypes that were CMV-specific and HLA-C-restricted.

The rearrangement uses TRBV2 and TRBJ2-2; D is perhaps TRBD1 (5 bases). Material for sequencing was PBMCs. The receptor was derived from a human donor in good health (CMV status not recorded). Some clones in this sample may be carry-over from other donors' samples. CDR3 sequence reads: CASSEGTLAGELFF. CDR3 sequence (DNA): TGTGCCAGCAGTGAAGGGACACTGGCCGGGGAGCTGTTTTTT.